A selection of T cell receptor beta chains follows, all from one sample in a study of blood T cells in healthy people across ages. Each CDR3 protein is one row after TCRdb ran MiXCR on the 5' RACE reads. The sample lists roughly 1.5 million distinct CDR3 sequences; around 40% were seen once. Sequenced input: blood. These receptors all stem from a woman between 18 and 29 years old in good health. Both conserved end residues are part of each CDR3. A D gene is named only where the DNA matches it firmly. Not every row has a clone size; where given, it reads once, few, many or a size class.

DNA	CDR3	V	J	size	length	D
TGCGCCAGCAGCCCCTTAGCGGGGGAGGACACCGGGGAGCTGTTTTTT	CASSPLAGEDTGELFF	TRBV4-3	TRBJ2-2	NA	16	TRBD2
TGTGCCAGCAACCTCCGGGACCCCAGACAGCCCCAGCATTTT	CASNLRDPRQPQHF	TRBV6-2/TRBV6-3	TRBJ1-5	NA	14	NA
TGTGCCAGCAGTGACCTAGCGGGGGACTACGAGCAGTACTTC	CASSDLAGDYEQYF	TRBV2	TRBJ2-7	few	14	TRBD2
TGTGCCAGCTCAACACGGGACACCCTGGGCACTGAAGCTTTCTTT	CASSTRDTLGTEAFF	TRBV18	TRBJ1-1	once	15	NA
TGTGCCAGCAGCCGAAAGCGGTCGAACTACGAGCAGTACTTC	CASSRKRSNYEQYF	TRBV3-1	TRBJ2-7	NA	14	NA
TGCGCCAGCAGCTTGGCGAGCGGGGGGTGTGATGAGCAGTTCTTC	CASSLASGGCDEQFF	TRBV5-1	TRBJ2-1	few	15	TRBD2
TGTGCCAGCAGCTCCCCCGGGGAGTGGAACTCACCCCTCCACTTT	CASSSPGEWNSPLHF	TRBV7-9	TRBJ1-6	NA	15	NA
TGTGCCAGCAGTTTACGAGGGCACGGCGAGACCCAGTTCTTC	CASSLRGHGETQFF	TRBV12-3/TRBV12-4	TRBJ2-1	once	14	NA
TGCAGCGTCGGTGCACGGACAGAGTCTACTGAAGCTTTCTTT	CSVGARTESTEAFF	TRBV29-1	TRBJ1-1	NA	14	NA
TGCGCCAGCAGCCCCCTGTTTGGCGACGTCTATGGCTACACCTTC	CASSPLFGDVYGYTF	TRBV5-1	TRBJ1-2	NA	15	NA
TGTGCCAGCAGCTTAGAAAAGGGAATCAGCAATCAGCCCCAGCATTTT	CASSLEKGISNQPQHF	TRBV7-9	TRBJ1-5	few	16	NA
TGTGCCAGCAGCCTCCGGGGCAGGGAAGAGGAAAAACTGTTTTTT	CASSLRGREEEKLFF	TRBV9	TRBJ1-4	few	15	NA
TGTGCCAGCAGTTCCCGACTGGGCAATGAGCAGTTCTTC	CASSSRLGNEQFF	TRBV6-5	TRBJ2-1	many	13	NA
TGCAGCGTTGGTTACCAAGAGACCCAGTACTTC	CSVGYQETQYF	TRBV29-1	TRBJ2-5	NA	11	NA
TGTGCCAGCACCCGATTGGGACAGGAAAATCAGCCCCAGCATTTT	CASTRLGQENQPQHF	TRBV12-3/TRBV12-4	TRBJ1-5	few	15	TRBD1
TGTGCCAGCAGTTACGAGGTGGGGTATGGCTACACCTTC	CASSYEVGYGYTF	TRBV6-5	TRBJ1-2	few	13	NA
TGTGCCAGCAGCCTTGGACACCTTGGGGAAAAACTGTTTTTT	CASSLGHLGEKLFF	TRBV6-6	TRBJ1-4	few	14	NA
TGTGCCTGGAGCCTAGGGGGAGGCGCTGAAGCTTTCTTT	CAWSLGGGAEAFF	TRBV30	TRBJ1-1	NA	13	NA
TGTGCCAGCAGCTTGATAGGAGTGGTCAACAATGAGCAGTTCTTC	CASSLIGVVNNEQFF	TRBV11-3	TRBJ2-1	NA	15	NA
TGTGCCAGTAGTATCCCGAGCAATCAGCCCCAGCATTTT	CASSIPSNQPQHF	TRBV19	TRBJ1-5	NA	13	NA
TGTGTCATCAGTGAACTGACATCGGGGGATACGCAGTATTTT	CVISELTSGDTQYF	TRBV10-3	TRBJ2-3	NA	14	NA
TGTGCCAGCAGCGTAGACGACAGGACCATCTCCTACGAGCAGTACTTC	CASSVDDRTISYEQYF	TRBV9	TRBJ2-7	few	16	NA
TGCGCCAGCAGGTTACAGGAAACTCATGAAAAACTGTTTTTT	CASRLQETHEKLFF	TRBV5-1	TRBJ1-4	few	14	NA
TGTGCCAGCAGCTTCTTAGGTCGTTACGAGCAGTACTTC	CASSFLGRYEQYF	TRBV7-2	TRBJ2-7	few	13	NA
TGCGCCAGCAGCTTGGAGGGTGCTAGTTGGTACGAGCAGTACTTC	CASSLEGASWYEQYF	TRBV5-1	TRBJ2-7	few	15	NA
TGTGCCGCCGCCGGGGAGAACTATGGCTACACCTTC	CAAAGENYGYTF	TRBV10-3	TRBJ1-2	few	12	NA
TGTGCCAGCAGCTTAGGACGGCGGGACGGCACAGATACGCAGTATTTT	CASSLGRRDGTDTQYF	TRBV7-6	TRBJ2-3	few	16	NA
TGTGCCAGCAGCTTAGCGTCAACATACCGCTTCTCTGGAAACACCATATATTTT	CASSLASTYRFSGNTIYF	TRBV7-2	TRBJ1-3	NA	18	NA
TGCGCCAGCAGCGTCGGGGGGGTCGGTAGTGAGCAGTTCTTC	CASSVGGVGSEQFF	TRBV5-1	TRBJ2-1	NA	14	TRBD2
TGTGCCAGCAGTGTGGACGGACTCTATGGCTACACCTTC	CASSVDGLYGYTF	TRBV5-1	TRBJ1-2	few	13	NA
TGTGCCAGCAGCGTAGGGGGGGGAGGAGATTGGACAGATACGCAGTATTTT	CASSVGGGGDWTDTQYF	TRBV9	TRBJ2-3	NA	17	TRBD2
TGTGCCAGCAGCTTAGTCCCAGCGCATGAGCAGTTCTTC	CASSLVPAHEQFF	TRBV7-2	TRBJ2-1	NA	13	NA
TGTGCCACCAGCAGAGCTAGAAATGAGCAGTTCTTC	CATSRARNEQFF	TRBV15	TRBJ2-1	few	12	NA
TGCGCCAGCAGCCAAGATCCACAGGTAGCCTACGAGCAGTACTTC	CASSQDPQVAYEQYF	TRBV4-3	TRBJ2-7	NA	15	NA
TGTGCCAGCAGCGCACTGCCAGCCTACGAGCAGTACTTC	CASSALPAYEQYF	TRBV9	TRBJ2-7	NA	13	NA
TGTGCCAGCAAATCTGGACGGGGTCAGCCCCAGCATTTT	CASKSGRGQPQHF	TRBV27	TRBJ1-5	NA	13	NA
TGTGCCAGCCGCCCCCGCCCGGGACAGGGATCGGATACGCAGTATTTT	CASRPRPGQGSDTQYF	TRBV2	TRBJ2-3	few	16	TRBD1
TGTGCCATCTCCGAGGTCCTAGCGGGAGGGGGTAATGAGCAGTTCTTC	CAISEVLAGGGNEQFF	TRBV10-3	TRBJ2-1	NA	16	TRBD2
TGCGCCAGCAGCCAAGAGACACTCCGCTATGGCTACACCTTC	CASSQETLRYGYTF	TRBV4-3	TRBJ1-2	NA	14	NA
TGTGCCAGCAGCCCCGGGTCGGTGAGGAATCAGCCCCAGCATTTT	CASSPGSVRNQPQHF	TRBV6-5	TRBJ1-5	few	15	NA
TGTGCCAGCAGCTTAGCAGCGCGGGGGGGGAATGAGCAGTTCTTC	CASSLAARGGNEQFF	TRBV7-9	TRBJ2-1	NA	15	TRBD2
TGCGCCAGCAGCCAAGATGAGCGGGACCATTACAATGAGCAGTTCTTC	CASSQDERDHYNEQFF	TRBV4-3	TRBJ2-1	few	16	TRBD2
TGTGCCAGCAGCTTCTACTACGAGCAGTACTTC	CASSFYYEQYF	TRBV7-2	TRBJ2-7	many	11	NA
TGCGCCAGCAGCGAGGGACAGGGGAGCGGGGAGGCTTTCTTT	CASSEGQGSGEAFF	TRBV5-1	TRBJ1-1	NA	14	TRBD1
TGCAGTGCTAGAGATCTCCCCGGGACTAGCGGGGGGAATGAGCAGTACTTC	CSARDLPGTSGGNEQYF	TRBV20-1	TRBJ2-5	NA	17	TRBD2
TGCAGTGCTAGAGATCGTAGTTTCTCAACTAATGAAAAACTGTTTTTT	CSARDRSFSTNEKLFF	TRBV20-1	TRBJ1-4	NA	16	NA